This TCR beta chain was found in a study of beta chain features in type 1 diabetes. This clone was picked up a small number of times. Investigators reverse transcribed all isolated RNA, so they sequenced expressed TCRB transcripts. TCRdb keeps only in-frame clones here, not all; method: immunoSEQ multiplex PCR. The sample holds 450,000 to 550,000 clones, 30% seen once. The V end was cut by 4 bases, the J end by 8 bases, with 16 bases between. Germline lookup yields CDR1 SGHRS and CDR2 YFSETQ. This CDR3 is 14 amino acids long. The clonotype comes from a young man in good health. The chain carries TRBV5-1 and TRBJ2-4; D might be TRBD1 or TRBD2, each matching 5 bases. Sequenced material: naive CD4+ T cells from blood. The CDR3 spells CASSPNSGRDIQYF. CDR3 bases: TGCGCCAGCAGCCCTAACTCAGGGCGGGACATTCAGTACTTC.